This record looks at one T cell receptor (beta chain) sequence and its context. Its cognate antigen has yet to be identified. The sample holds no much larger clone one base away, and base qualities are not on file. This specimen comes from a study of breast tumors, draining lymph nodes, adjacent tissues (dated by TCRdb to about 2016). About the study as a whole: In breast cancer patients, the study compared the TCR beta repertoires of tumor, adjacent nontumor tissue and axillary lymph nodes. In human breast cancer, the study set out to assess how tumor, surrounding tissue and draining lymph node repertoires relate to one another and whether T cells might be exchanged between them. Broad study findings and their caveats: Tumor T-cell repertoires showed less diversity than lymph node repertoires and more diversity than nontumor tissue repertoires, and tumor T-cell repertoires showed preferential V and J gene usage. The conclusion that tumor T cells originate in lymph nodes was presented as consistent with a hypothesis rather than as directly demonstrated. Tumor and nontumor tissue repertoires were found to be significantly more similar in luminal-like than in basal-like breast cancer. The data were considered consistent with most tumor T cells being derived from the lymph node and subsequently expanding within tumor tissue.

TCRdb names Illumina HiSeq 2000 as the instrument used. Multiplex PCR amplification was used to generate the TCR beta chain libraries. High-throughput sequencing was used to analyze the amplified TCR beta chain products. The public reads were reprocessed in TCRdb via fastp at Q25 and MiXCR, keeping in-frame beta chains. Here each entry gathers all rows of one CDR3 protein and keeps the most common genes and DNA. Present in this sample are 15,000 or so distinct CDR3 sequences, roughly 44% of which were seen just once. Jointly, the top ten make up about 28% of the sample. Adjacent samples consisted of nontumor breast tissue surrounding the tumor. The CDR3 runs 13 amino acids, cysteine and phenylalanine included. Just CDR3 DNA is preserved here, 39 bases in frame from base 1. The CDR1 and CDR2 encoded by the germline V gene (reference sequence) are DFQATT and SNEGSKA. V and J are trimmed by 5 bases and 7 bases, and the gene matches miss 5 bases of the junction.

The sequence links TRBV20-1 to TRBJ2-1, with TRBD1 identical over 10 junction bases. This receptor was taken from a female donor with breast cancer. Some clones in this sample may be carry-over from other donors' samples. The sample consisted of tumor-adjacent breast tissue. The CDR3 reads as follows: CSAPGQGENEQFF. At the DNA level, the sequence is TGCAGTGCTCCAGGACAGGGGGAAAATGAGCAGTTCTTC.